Following are 22 T cell receptor beta chains from one sample sequenced in a study of blood T cells in healthy people across ages. Together with a sample-barcoded 5' primer, a J-beta primer mix was included in a second PCR lasting about 6 to 11 cycles. One entry per CDR3 protein, called by TCRdb with MiXCR from the 5' RACE reads. The sample holds about 1,800,000 distinct CDR3 sequences, roughly 28% seen once. Source material: blood. The receptors here all came from a woman aged 25 to 39 in good health.

CDR3 DNA: TGTGCCAGCAGCTTGAAGGGACTAGCGGGAGATGTTGAGCAGTTCTTC. It is translated as CASSLKGLAGDVEQFF. V and J are TRBV5-6 and TRBJ2-1; 14 positions agree with TRBD2. CDR3 length: 16 amino acids. CDR1 is SGHDT and CDR2 is YYEEEE in the germline V gene. Trimming took 1 base from V and 9 from J; bases not matched to a gene: 6.

The rearrangement uses TRBV5-1 and TRBJ2-1, with 9 bases aligning to TRBD2. Per the germline V gene, CDR1 is SGHRS and CDR2 is YFSETQ. Trimming at V came to 7 bases and at J to 10 bases, leaving 12 bases not matched to a gene. This CDR3 contains 14 residues. CDR3 residues: CASRTFGSGGEQFF. The DNA for the CDR3 is TGCGCCAGCCGGACTTTCGGGAGCGGGGGGGAGCAGTTCTTC.

The chain carries TRBV28 and TRBJ2-3; TRBD1 might be the D (5 bases). The CDR3 consists of 11 residues. The germline V gene encodes CDR1 MDHEN and CDR2 SYDVKM. V lost 7 bases to trimming and J lost 10 bases, with 12 bases between them. This CDR3 reads CASTSRVAQYF. The CDR3 DNA sequence: TGTGCCAGCACCAGCAGGGTAGCGCAGTATTTT.

This clonotype was counted many times. The chain uses TRBV7-7 and TRBJ2-3; D might be TRBD2 (5 bases). The CDR3 spans 15 residues. In germline, CDR1 is SSHAT, CDR2 FNYEAQ (reference sequence). V lost 5 bases and J lost 4, with 16 bases in between. CDR3 sequence (DNA): TGTGCCAGCAGCCCGATACGGGGTAATGCAGATACGCAGTATTTT. Translating it yields CASSPIRGNADTQYF.

With regard to this clonotype: A clone one base away is much larger, so this may be a read error. The CDR3 ends on some other residue instead of the conserved phenylalanine or tryptophan, so this is likely a read error. The V gene is TRBV5-1, the J gene TRBJ2-1; 7 positions agree with TRBD2. The V gene's germline CDR1 is SGHRS and CDR2 YFSETQ. The V and J ends lost 2 bases and 9 bases, in that order; junction bases with no gene match: 5. This CDR3 has 13 amino acids. CDR3 protein: CASSLREAGEQFC. In DNA form, the CDR3 reads TGCGCCAGCAGCTTACGGGAGGCGGGTGAGCAGTTCTGC.

The gene calls are TRBV5-1 and TRBJ1-1; D is perhaps TRBD1 (6 bases). The V and J ends lost 2 bases and 6 bases respectively, with 17 bases between them. The germline CDR1 and CDR2 sequences are SGHRS and YFSETQ. This CDR3 comprises 15 residues. Written as DNA, the CDR3 is TGCGCCAGCAGCTTACAGGGACGGGTATTGGCTGAAGCTTTCTTT. Its protein product is CASSLQGRVLAEAFF. Looking up the rest from reference TRBV5-1 and TRBJ1-1 gives the full variable domain: KAGVTQTPRYLIKTRGQQVTLSCSPISGHRSVSWYQQTPGQGLQFLFEYFSETQRNKGNFPGRFSGRQFSNSRSEMNVSTLELGDSALYLCASSLQGRVLAEAFFGQGTRLTVV.

Regarding this clonotype: A much larger clonotype is one base distant, so this may be a read error. This chain links TRBV7-2 with TRBJ2-7, with D possibly being TRBD1 or TRBD2 (5 bases each). The DNA end lines up better with TRBJ2-5; the J call may be wrong. The CDR3 runs 15 residues. CDR1 SGHTA and CDR2 FQGNSA come from the germline V gene. The CDR3 here is CASSPGTDAQATQYF. The CDR3 DNA is TGTGCCAGCAGCCCCGGGACGGATGCTCAAGCGACCCAGTACTTC.

There are many counts of this clonotype. J is TRBJ2-5 and V is TRBV29-1, with D possibly TRBD2 on 6 matching bases. V was cut by 4 bases and J by 9 bases, with 18 bases left in between. The germline V gene has CDR1 SQVTM and CDR2 ANQGSEA. The CDR3 is 13 amino acids. The CDR3 is CSVAWLAAGAQYF. Written as DNA, the CDR3 is TGCAGCGTTGCCTGGTTAGCGGCTGGGGCCCAGTACTTC. Combining the CDR3 with reference TRBV29-1 and TRBJ2-5 gives the whole variable domain SAVISQKPSRDICQRGTSLTIQCQVDSQVTMMFWYRQQPGQSLTLIATANQGSEATYESGFVIDKFPISRPNLTFSTLTVSNMSPEDSSIYLCSVAWLAAGAQYFGPGTRLLVL.

The chain uses TRBV4-1 and TRBJ2-1; D perhaps matches TRBD2 (6 bases). Germline-derived CDR1 and CDR2 are MGHRA and YSYEKL. The length of the CDR3 is 16 residues. V shed 0 bases and J shed 5 bases, with 14 bases lying between them. The CDR3 DNA reads TGCGCCAGCAGCCAAGATAACCTAGCGTTAAACAATGAGCAGTTCTTC. This codes for CASSQDNLALNNEQFF.

The gene calls are TRBV10-3 and TRBJ1-5; no clear D gene. Trimming cost V 0 bases and J 5 bases, with 14 bases left between them. The CDR3 is 16 amino acids. Germline lookup yields CDR1 ENHRY and CDR2 SYGVKD. CDR3 DNA sequence: TGTGCCATCAGTGAGTCGCTGCCCGATGGGGATCAGCCCCAGCATTTT. Translated: CAISESLPDGDQPQHF.

The chain is built from TRBV29-1 and TRBJ2-7; D unclear. The germline V and J ends were trimmed by 3 bases and 6 bases, with 9 bases remaining between them. The CDR3 has 11 amino acids. Per germline, CDR1 SQVTM and CDR2 ANQGSEA. CDR3: CSVDNGREQYF. The CDR3 DNA sequence: TGCAGCGTTGATAACGGGCGCGAGCAGTACTTC.

The chain combines TRBV19 with TRBJ1-2, with a possible D match to TRBD1 (5 bases). The CDR3 loop spans 13 amino acids. Germline assignment: CDR1 LNHDA and CDR2 SQIVND (reference sequence). V shed 10 bases and J shed 7 bases, with 19 bases lying between them. The CDR3 bases are TGTGCCACCCGGGACGGGCGACATCGTGGCTACACCTTC. Its protein product is CATRDGRHRGYTF.

This clonotype was observed a few times. The chain uses TRBV3-1 and TRBJ2-5, with a weak D call TRBD2 (6 bases). This CDR3 region has 14 residues. V was trimmed by 7 bases and J by 4 bases, leaving 16 bases between them. Germline V gene data show CDR1 as LGHDT and CDR2 as YNNKEL (reference sequence). The CDR3 DNA follows: TGTGCCAGCACGCGATCGGACGGGGGAGAGACCCAGTACTTC. Protein sequence: CASTRSDGGETQYF.

This clonotype has more than one count but fewer than ten. CDR3 sequence: CSAPPPSTDTQYF. The DNA of the CDR3 is TGCAGTGCTCCCCCCCCCAGCACAGATACGCAGTATTTT. The V call is TRBV20-1, the J call TRBJ2-3; D gene uncertain. This CDR3 spans 13 amino acids. The germline V gene has CDR1 DFQATT and CDR2 SNEGSKA (reference sequence). The V and J ends lost 5 bases and 0 bases respectively, with 9 bases between them.

The genes are TRBV24-1 and TRBJ2-7; tentative D call: TRBD2 (7 bases). The tail of the sequence fits TRBJ2-5 better, so the J call may be wrong. Germline CDR1 reads KGHDR; CDR2 reads SFDVKD. The CDR3 length is 17 residues. CDR3 nucleotide sequence: TGTGCCACCAGTGGACAGGAAAGGACTAGGAGCATGGAGACCCAGTACTTC. This codes for CATSGQERTRSMETQYF.

The rearrangement uses TRBV6-2 or TRBV6-3 and TRBJ2-3; no clear D gene. V was clipped by 4 bases and J by 2 bases, with 16 bases between them. The length of the CDR3 is 16 residues. Germline V gene data show CDR1 as MNHEY and CDR2 as SVGEGT. CDR3 residues: CASSWIHVSVTDTQYF. CDR3 nucleotide sequence: TGTGCCAGCAGTTGGATTCACGTCTCGGTCACAGATACGCAGTATTTT.

The chain couples TRBV20-1 to TRBJ1-1, with D unresolved. V lost 0 bases, J lost 7 bases, and 15 bases lay in between. The CDR3 has 14 residues. Germline V gene lookup returns CDR1 DFQATT and CDR2 SNEGSKA (reference sequence). The CDR3 sequence is CSARDLPRRIEAFF. CDR3 coding DNA: TGCAGTGCTAGAGATTTACCTAGACGGATTGAAGCTTTCTTT.

In the case of this clonotype: One junction end does not reproduce the germline sequence, and a read error may be involved. The CDR3 protein is CTSSQLGTGVNEQCF. The CDR3 DNA sequence: TGCACCAGCAGCCAACTCGGGACAGGGGTTAACGAGCAGTGCTTC. The V call is TRBV5-1, the J call TRBJ2-1, with TRBD1 matching over 10 bases. This CDR3 is built from 15 residues. CDR1 is SGHRS, CDR2 YFSETQ, per germline.

About this clonotype itself: A much larger clone lies a single base off, so this may be a read error. The chain combines TRBV10-2 with TRBJ2-1; the match to TRBD2 covers 10 bases. Unmatched junction bases numbered 15, after V lost 6 bases and J lost 10 bases. Looked up from germline, CDR1 is WSHSY and CDR2 is SAAADI. The CDR3 is 16 amino acids. The CDR3 sequence: CASSEEGSGLANEQFF. CDR3 in DNA: TGCGCCAGCAGCGAAGAAGGGTCGGGACTAGCGAACGAGCAGTTCTTC.

This clonotype was seen a handful of times. The rearrangement joins TRBV20-1 to TRBJ2-3, with TRBD2 identical over 13 bases. Germline V gives CDR1 DFQATT, CDR2 SNEGSKA (reference sequence). The V segment lost 4 bases and the J segment 5 bases; nucleotides outside the gene matches: 6. The CDR3 spans 15 residues. CDR3 protein: CSATFGLAGEDTQYF. For the CDR3, the DNA is TGCAGTGCTACCTTCGGACTAGCGGGGGAAGATACGCAGTATTTT.

This clonotype was counted only a few times. This sequence joins TRBV5-1 and TRBJ2-1; 12 nucleotides match TRBD2. The V segment lost 6 bases and the J segment 3 bases; nucleotides outside the gene matches: 7. The CDR3 covers 16 residues. Germline V lookup: CDR1 SGHRS, CDR2 YFSETQ. The CDR3 bases are TGCGCCAGCACCGTCATGGGACTAGCGGGCTACAATGAGCAGTTCTTC. It codes for CASTVMGLAGYNEQFF.

The rearrangement joins TRBV5-1 to TRBJ2-7, with no clear D. In germline, CDR1 is SGHRS, CDR2 YFSETQ. This CDR3 spans 14 amino acids. Trimming took 2 bases from V and 10 from J, leaving 19 bases between them. CDR3 nucleotide sequence: TGCGCCAGCAGCTTAGGTCCGACGGAAGAGGCCCAGTACTTC. Protein sequence: CASSLGPTEEAQYF.